This T cell receptor (beta chain) was recovered during a study of blood T cell repertoires in COVID-19. V was clipped by 7 bases and J by 5 bases, with 23 bases between them. CDR1 SEHNR and CDR2 FQNEAQ come from the germline V gene (reference sequence). The CDR3 runs to 16 residues. Generated by immunoSEQ multiplex PCR, the TCRdb table keeps only in-frame clones and is missing some. The sample gives around 170,000 clones, around 83% of which show up once; 1.5% is in the top ten. The origin of this receptor is a human donor in a cohort sampled during active COVID-19. J is TRBJ1-1 and V is TRBV7-9; D is possibly TRBD1 (5 bases). The sample consisted of peripheral blood. CDR3 nucleotides: TGTGCCAGCACGCAATGGGGACTACTCAAGGATACTGAAGCTTTCTTT. This encodes CASTQWGLLKDTEAFF.